The rows below give T cell receptor beta chains drawn from one sample of a study of blood T cell repertoires in COVID-19. TCRdb keeps only in-frame clones here, not all; method: immunoSEQ multiplex PCR. Seen here are fewer than 200,000 clones, 65% to 85% observed once, and the top ten hold about 4%. Sequenced material: PBMCs or T cells enriched from blood (not recorded which). Receptors originate from a woman between 45 and 65 years old in a cohort exposed to, infected with or recovered from COVID-19 (not recorded which). Each CDR3 is given with its conserved first and last residue. A D gene is named only where the DNA matches it firmly. Part of the rows lack a size; the others show once, few, many or a class for expanded clones.

clone size: -; D gene: TRBD1; V gene: TRBV19; J gene: TRBJ2-7; CDR3 DNA: TGTGCCAGTAGTAGGACAGGGGGCCTATACGAGCAGTACTTC; CDR3 protein: CASSRTGGLYEQYF
clone size: -; D gene: TRBD1; V gene: TRBV5-4; J gene: TRBJ1-1; CDR3 DNA: TGTGCCAGCAGCTTTCCCGGGACAGGGGGCACTGAAGCTTTCTTT; CDR3 protein: CASSFPGTGGTEAFF
clone size: once; D gene: TRBD1; V gene: TRBV6-5; J gene: TRBJ1-5; CDR3 DNA: TGTGCCAGCAGGTTAGGACAGGGAGGCAATCAGCCCCAGCATTTT; CDR3 protein: CASRLGQGGNQPQHF
clone size: -; D gene: -; V gene: TRBV30; J gene: TRBJ1-1; CDR3 DNA: TGTGCCTGGAGTGGGGGCAGACCGAACACTGAAGCTTTCTTT; CDR3 protein: CAWSGGRPNTEAFF
clone size: -; D gene: -; V gene: TRBV18; J gene: TRBJ1-2; CDR3 DNA: TGTGCCAGCTCCGGAGGGTGGTATGGCTACACCTTC; CDR3 protein: CASSGGWYGYTF
clone size: -; D gene: TRBD1; V gene: TRBV29-1; J gene: TRBJ1-2; CDR3 DNA: TGCAGCGTTACCGGGACAGCTAACTATGGCTACACCTTC; CDR3 protein: CSVTGTANYGYTF
clone size: -; D gene: -; V gene: TRBV27; J gene: TRBJ2-7; CDR3 DNA: TGTGCCAGCAGTTTATTTACAGGCTACGAGCAGTACTTC; CDR3 protein: CASSLFTGYEQYF
clone size: -; D gene: -; V gene: TRBV11-2; J gene: TRBJ2-1; CDR3 DNA: TGTGCCAGCAGCCGGGAAGTAACCCACCAGTTCTTC; CDR3 protein: CASSREVTHQFF
clone size: -; D gene: -; V gene: TRBV7-3; J gene: TRBJ1-1; CDR3 DNA: TGTGCCAGCAGCTCAGCGCACGGAATAGCTTTCTTT; CDR3 protein: CASSSAHGIAFF
clone size: -; D gene: TRBD1; V gene: TRBV6-1; J gene: TRBJ1-2; CDR3 DNA: TGTGCCAGCAGTGAAAGGACAGGTTCTCCAGGTGGCTACACCTTC; CDR3 protein: CASSERTGSPGGYTF
clone size: -; D gene: -; V gene: TRBV5-1; J gene: TRBJ2-2; CDR3 DNA: TGCGCCAGCAGCTTGGCCAGTCCGCGGGACACCGGGGAGCTGTTTTTT; CDR3 protein: CASSLASPRDTGELFF
clone size: -; D gene: TRBD1; V gene: TRBV19; J gene: TRBJ2-7; CDR3 DNA: TGTGCCTCAGCCGACAGGGGCTACGAGCAGTACTTC; CDR3 protein: CASADRGYEQYF
clone size: -; D gene: TRBD1; V gene: TRBV28; J gene: TRBJ1-2; CDR3 DNA: TGTGCCAGCAGACCTCCACTGGGACAGCCCGAGAAGGGATATGGCTACACCTTC; CDR3 protein: CASRPPLGQPEKGYGYTF
clone size: -; D gene: -; V gene: TRBV5-1; J gene: TRBJ2-1; CDR3 DNA: TGCGCCAGCAGCTCGGTACTGGACACCCACTACAATGAGCAGTTCTTC; CDR3 protein: CASSSVLDTHYNEQFF
clone size: -; D gene: -; V gene: TRBV28; J gene: TRBJ1-1; CDR3 DNA: TGTGCCAGCAGTTTGGGGGGGAACACTGAAGCTTTCTTT; CDR3 protein: CASSLGGNTEAFF
clone size: -; D gene: -; V gene: TRBV3-1/TRBV3-2; J gene: TRBJ1-6; CDR3 DNA: TGTGCCAGCAGCCAAGTCTTAGGGGTAGGTTCACCCCTCCACTTT; CDR3 protein: CASSQVLGVGSPLHF
clone size: -; D gene: -; V gene: TRBV20-1; J gene: TRBJ1-4; CDR3 DNA: TGCAGTGCTAGTCCCTTAAGAGTGTATGAAAAACTGTTTTTT; CDR3 protein: CSASPLRVYEKLFF
clone size: -; D gene: TRBD2; V gene: TRBV18; J gene: TRBJ2-7; CDR3 DNA: TGTGCCAGCTCACCACGGCCCTTAGCGGGAGTATTTGACGAGCAGTACTTC; CDR3 protein: CASSPRPLAGVFDEQYF
clone size: -; D gene: -; V gene: TRBV12-5; J gene: TRBJ1-3; CDR3 DNA: TGTGCTAGTGGGCCAGGGGACTCTGGAAACACCATATATTTT; CDR3 protein: CASGPGDSGNTIYF
clone size: once; D gene: -; V gene: TRBV5-4; J gene: TRBJ1-5; CDR3 DNA: TGTGCCAGCAGCCCCTCCCCGGGGGATCAGCCCCAGCATTTT; CDR3 protein: CASSPSPGDQPQHF
clone size: -; D gene: TRBD2; V gene: TRBV7-2; J gene: TRBJ2-1; CDR3 DNA: TGTGCCAGCAGCCTTCAGACTAGCGGGAGAGCTTCCAATGAGCAGTTCTTC; CDR3 protein: CASSLQTSGRASNEQFF
clone size: -; D gene: -; V gene: TRBV4-1; J gene: TRBJ1-2; CDR3 DNA: TGCGCCAGCAGCCAAGGAGCGATACCCTCTGCTAACTATGGCTACACCTTC; CDR3 protein: CASSQGAIPSANYGYTF
clone size: -; D gene: -; V gene: TRBV11-2; J gene: TRBJ2-7; CDR3 DNA: TGTGCCAGCAGCTCCCCCAATACTACCTACGAGCAGTACTTC; CDR3 protein: CASSSPNTTYEQYF
clone size: -; D gene: TRBD1; V gene: TRBV30; J gene: TRBJ2-1; CDR3 DNA: TGTGCCTGGAACAGGGGGCACTATGAGCAGTTCTTC; CDR3 protein: CAWNRGHYEQFF
clone size: -; D gene: -; V gene: TRBV9; J gene: TRBJ2-2; CDR3 DNA: TGTGCCAGCAGCGTAGAGAGGAGCACCGGGGAGCTGTTTTTT; CDR3 protein: CASSVERSTGELFF
clone size: -; D gene: -; V gene: TRBV7-2; J gene: TRBJ1-1; CDR3 DNA: TGTGCCAGCAGCTTCGGGGGGGCGGACACTGAAGCTTTCTTT; CDR3 protein: CASSFGGADTEAFF
clone size: medium-sized; D gene: -; V gene: TRBV29-1; J gene: TRBJ1-1; CDR3 DNA: TGCAGCGTTTTACCGTACTGGGAGGGCCCGGCCAACACTGAAGCTTTCTTT; CDR3 protein: CSVLPYWEGPANTEAFF
clone size: -; D gene: -; V gene: TRBV19; J gene: TRBJ2-1; CDR3 DNA: TGTGCCAGTACCCTAACCGGGACTCTAAATGAGCAGTTCTTC; CDR3 protein: CASTLTGTLNEQFF
clone size: -; D gene: -; V gene: TRBV5-8; J gene: TRBJ1-5; CDR3 DNA: TGTGCCAGCAGCGCCCCCGAGAGCAATCAGCCCCAGCATTTT; CDR3 protein: CASSAPESNQPQHF
clone size: few; D gene: -; V gene: TRBV9; J gene: TRBJ1-2; CDR3 DNA: TGTGCCAGCAGCGCCTCGCCCACCCGGGACACCGATGGCTACACCTTC; CDR3 protein: CASSASPTRDTDGYTF
clone size: -; D gene: TRBD1; V gene: TRBV28; J gene: TRBJ1-5; CDR3 DNA: TGTGCCAGCAGTCCCCCGGGACAGGGGGCTCAGCCCCAGCATTTT; CDR3 protein: CASSPPGQGAQPQHF
clone size: once; D gene: TRBD1; V gene: TRBV3-1/TRBV3-2; J gene: TRBJ2-2; CDR3 DNA: TGTGCCAGCAGCGCCACAGGGGTAGACACCGGGGAGCTGTTTTTT; CDR3 protein: CASSATGVDTGELFF
clone size: -; D gene: TRBD1; V gene: TRBV6-5; J gene: TRBJ1-1; CDR3 DNA: TGTGCCAGCAGTTATCTAGGGAGACAGGGGGGCGCTGAAGCTTTCTTT; CDR3 protein: CASSYLGRQGGAEAFF
clone size: -; D gene: TRBD1; V gene: TRBV6-5; J gene: TRBJ1-6; CDR3 DNA: TGTGCCAGCAGTTATTCGGACAGGAAAAATTCACCCCTCCACTTT; CDR3 protein: CASSYSDRKNSPLHF
clone size: -; D gene: TRBD1; V gene: TRBV5-4; J gene: TRBJ2-7; CDR3 DNA: TGTGCCAGCCGGGCAGGGGGCTCTAAGTACGAGCAGTACTTC; CDR3 protein: CASRAGGSKYEQYF
clone size: -; D gene: TRBD2; V gene: TRBV4-2; J gene: TRBJ2-1; CDR3 DNA: TGTGCCAGCAGCCTCTCCGGGACTAGCACCCTCAATGAGCAGTTCTTC; CDR3 protein: CASSLSGTSTLNEQFF
clone size: -; D gene: -; V gene: TRBV29-1; J gene: TRBJ2-2; CDR3 DNA: TGCAGCGTTGAAGCTCGCGGGAACACCGGGGAGCTGTTTTTT; CDR3 protein: CSVEARGNTGELFF